Following are 6 T cell receptor beta chains from one sample sequenced in a study of CD4 and CD8 cells across lung adenocarcinoma regions (dated by TCRdb to 2016 to 2018). Library preparation employed PCR. Instrument used: HiSeq X Ten. The raw public reads went through TCRdb reprocessing: fastp at Q25, MiXCR clone calling, in-frame beta chains kept. A single entry per CDR3 protein holds the most common genes and DNA from its merged rows. The sample table contains some 16,000 distinct CDR3 sequences; only one count was recorded for approximately 50% of them. The leading ten clones occupy around a third of the sample. The sample taken for sequencing was CD8+ T cells from the center of a lung tumor. This sample's cell subset or site label indicates: tumor center region. The receptor set was obtained from a female donor with lung adenocarcinoma. The CD4 and CD8 labels of this study may be unreliable.

This clonotype was counted at least ten times. The rearrangement uses TRBV4-2 and TRBJ2-6; perhaps D is TRBD1 or TRBD2 (5 bases each). Germline lookup yields CDR1 LGHNA and CDR2 YNFKEQ. V shed 4 bases and J shed 3 bases, with 13 bases lying between them. The CDR3 contains 16 residues. The CDR3 DNA is TGTGCCAGCAGCCCCTCGGGGCCTGGTGGGGCCAACGTCCTGACTTTC. As protein: CASSPSGPGGANVLTF.

This clonotype has ten or more counts. The rearrangement joins TRBV6-5 to TRBJ2-7; D ambiguous. Trimming pared 0 bases from V and 2 bases from J, leaving 14 bases between. There are 16 residues in the CDR3. Germline V lookup: CDR1 MNHEY, CDR2 SVGAGI. The CDR3 nucleotides are TGTGCCAGCAGTTACTCGTTCGGGTCAACTCCCTACGAGCAGTACTTC. The encoded protein is CASSYSFGSTPYEQYF.

The chain recombines TRBV27 with TRBJ2-7, with 7 positions matching TRBD2. This CDR3 has 15 amino acids. Germline trimming cut 8 bases from V and 2 bases from J; bases unmatched to any gene: 12. Germline assignment: CDR1 MNHEY and CDR2 SMNVEV (reference sequence). CDR3 sequence (DNA): TGTGCCAGCCGACCTAGCGGCTCCGGGGCCTACGAGCAGTACTTC. It encodes CASRPSGSGAYEQYF.

There are many counts of this clonotype. One end of the junction fails to match germline, which may point to a read error. The chain employs TRBV20-1 and TRBJ2-1; 9 bases match TRBD2. CDR1 is DFQATT and CDR2 is SNEGSKA in the germline V gene (reference sequence). CDR3 length: 15 residues. CDR3 amino acids: CSARDGTSSHNEQFF. In DNA form, the CDR3 reads TGCAGTGCTAGAGATGGGACTAGCTCCCACAATGAGCAGTTCTTC.

This sequence joins TRBV7-2 and TRBJ2-2; D perhaps matches TRBD2 (5 bases). Germline assignment: CDR1 SGHTA and CDR2 FQGNSA. This CDR3 region has 15 residues. Trimming cost V 1 base and J 8 bases, with 14 bases left between them. CDR3 sequence (DNA): TGTGCCAGCAGCTTAGTAGCGTATTCTAGGGGGGAGCTGTTTTTT. Encoded protein: CASSLVAYSRGELFF.

Regarding this clonotype: The junction and the germline gene differ at one end; a read error may be behind it. This chain connects TRBV6-5 to TRBJ2-4, with D tentatively TRBD1 or TRBD2 (5 bases each). The germline gives CDR1 MNHEY, CDR2 SVGAGI. The CDR3 covers 16 residues. Here the CDR3 reads CASSRSGLAGKNMQYF. The CDR3 DNA sequence: TGTGCCAGCAGTCGCTCGGGGCTGGCGGGCAAAAACATGCAGTACTTC.